The sequence of this TCR beta chain was determined in a study of response to subunit inactivated influenza vaccine. Points from the study as a whole: Only a handful of new T cells, the authors suggested, are recruited with each seasonal influenza vaccination.

As for this clonotype: The antigen is not known.

CDR3 length equals 15 residues. Germline V gene data show CDR1 as SGHNT and CDR2 as YENEEA. V shed 2 bases, J shed 9 bases, and the junction held 7 bases outside the gene matches. TCRdb analysed the RT-PCR reads with MiXCR anew, one entry per CDR3 protein. The data contain roughly 520,000 distinct CDR3 sequences, 25% of them singletons. The TCR sequence derives from a middle-aged man who received an inactivated influenza vaccine. The V gene is TRBV11-3, the J gene TRBJ2-1; 10 positions match TRBD2. Here the sequenced sample was CD4+ T cells sorted from PBMCs, taken 4 to 6 days after vaccination. The CDR3: CASSLLQRGGSEQFF. In DNA, the CDR3 is TGTGCCAGCAGCTTACTGCAGCGGGGGGGCAGTGAGCAGTTCTTC.